The 31 T cell receptor beta chains reported below all come from one sample, sequenced in a study of human T cells and chemical hapten exposure. MiXCR, applied by TCRdb to the RACE reads, yields one record per CDR3 protein. The sample contains tens of thousands of distinct CDR3 sequences, approximately 11% of which appear only once. Time point here: patch test 1, 2 weeks after DPC sensitization. Treatment here: therapeutic diphenylcyclopropenone sensitization with weekly scalp DPC. The material was whole blood, obtained in connection with sensitization to the hapten diphenylcyclopropenone (DPC). Every receptor here comes from a woman aged 45-65 years with alopecia areata. Some clones in this sample may be carry-over from other donors' samples.

In its sample, this clonotype was seen a few times. This chain links TRBV12-3 or TRBV12-4 with TRBJ2-7; 8 bases fit TRBD1. This CDR3 spans 13 amino acids. The J segment lost 5 bases and the V segment lost 7 bases, leaving 7 bases of the junction unmatched. The CDR3 is CASNPWGQDEQYF. CDR3 bases: TGTGCCAGCAACCCTTGGGGACAGGACGAGCAGTACTTC.

V gene TRBV20-1 combines with J gene TRBJ2-3, with D uncertain. V gave up 6 bases and J gave up 0 bases, with 7 bases separating them. Germline CDR1 DFQATT, CDR2 SNEGSKA (reference sequence). The CDR3 extends over 12 amino acids. The CDR3 sequence: CSALRSTDTQYF. The DNA of the CDR3 is TGCAGTGCGCTGAGGAGCACAGATACGCAGTATTTT.

In the case of this clonotype: One junction end disagrees with the germline gene, perhaps due to a read error. The J gene is TRBJ2-3, the V gene TRBV7-2; D gene ambiguous. Germline V gene data show CDR1 as SGHTA and CDR2 as FQGNSA. There are 16 residues in the CDR3. This CDR3 is CAISLGGWSATDTQYF. DNA of the CDR3: TGTGCCATCAGCTTAGGTGGGTGGTCTGCCACAGATACGCAGTATTTT.

The chain carries TRBV6-5 and TRBJ2-1; D possibly corresponds to TRBD1 (5 bases). Per the germline V gene, CDR1 is MNHEY and CDR2 is SVGAGI. The CDR3 length is 14 residues. Trimming took 5 bases from V and 2 from J, leaving 10 bases between them. CDR3: CASSPRVTYNEQFF. As DNA, the CDR3 is TGTGCCAGCAGTCCCAGGGTTACCTACAATGAGCAGTTCTTC.

V is TRBV11-2 and J is TRBJ2-5, with D possibly being TRBD2 (6 bases). With 4 bases removed from V and 4 bases from J, the gap between germline ends came to 13 bases. CDR1 and CDR2 (germline): SGHAT, FQNNGV. CDR3 length: 14 residues. CDR3 coding DNA: TGTGCCAGCAGCTCCCCTTGGACTATAGAGACCCAGTACTTC. It is translated as CASSSPWTIETQYF.

A few counts support this clonotype. The J gene is TRBJ1-5, the V gene TRBV6-5; D remains unclear. The CDR3 extends over 13 amino acids. Germline values: CDR1 MNHEY, CDR2 SVGAGI. V was shortened by 2 bases and J by 2 bases, with 4 bases between the two germline ends. The CDR3 region has the DNA TGTGCCAGCAGTTACGCCGGCAATCAGCCCCAGCATTTT. Its translation is CASSYAGNQPQHF.

This clonotype was seen ten or more times. V is TRBV7-2 and J is TRBJ1-4; no reliable D call. This CDR3 is 15 amino acids long. Germline CDR1 and CDR2: SGHTA and FQGNSA. Trimming pared 2 bases from V and 2 bases from J, leaving 9 bases between. The CDR3 reads CASSLMGATNEKLFF. CDR3 nucleotide sequence: TGTGCCAGCAGCTTAATGGGTGCCACTAATGAAAAACTGTTTTTT.

This clonotype was detected a few times. The V and J genes are TRBV5-1 and TRBJ2-2; D is undetermined. The V end was cut by 4 bases, the J end by 3 bases, with 19 bases between. The CDR3 length is 17 residues. Germline-derived CDR1 and CDR2 are SGHRS and YFSETQ. The CDR3 loop reads CASSVAPGPGDTGELFF. CDR3 nucleotide sequence: TGCGCCAGCAGCGTAGCCCCGGGTCCGGGCGACACCGGGGAGCTGTTTTTT.

This chain joins TRBV5-4 and TRBJ2-3; D unclear. V dropped 6 bases and J dropped 6 bases, with 11 bases sitting between them. In germline, CDR1 is SGHNT, CDR2 YYREEE (reference sequence). The CDR3 is 12 amino acids. The CDR3 region is CASKLNSDTQYF. CDR3 DNA: TGTGCCAGCAAATTAAACTCGGATACGCAGTATTTT.

The rearrangement links TRBV5-1 to TRBJ1-1; 7 bases agree with TRBD1. Germline lookup yields CDR1 SGHRS and CDR2 YFSETQ. The CDR3 sequence is 16 residues long. The V gene end was trimmed by 3 bases and the J gene end by 1 base; junction bases not matched to a gene: 9. CDR3 nucleotides: TGCGCCAGCAGCTACTGGACAGGACCGAAGAACACTGAAGCTTTCTTT. This translates into CASSYWTGPKNTEAFF.

This clonotype was seen many times. The rearrangement joins TRBV28 to TRBJ2-3; possibly TRBD1 or TRBD2 for D (5 bases each). The CDR3 has 16 amino acids. Trimming took off 1 base at V and 1 base at J, with 12 bases between the two ends. Germline V CDR1 and CDR2: MDHEN, SYDVKM. CDR3 amino acids: CASSLSAGSGTDTQYF. In DNA form, the CDR3 reads TGTGCCAGCAGTTTATCGGCAGGGAGTGGCACAGATACGCAGTATTTT.

This clonotype showed up many times. J is TRBJ1-2 and V is TRBV19, with 8 positions matching TRBD1. J gave up 4 bases and V 0 bases, and 7 bases lay outside the gene matches. This CDR3 has 16 residues. Germline V gene sequence: CDR1 LNHDA, CDR2 SQIVND (reference sequence). Here the CDR3 reads CASSIEQGAEAYGYTF. The CDR3 DNA reads as TGTGCCAGTAGTATAGAGCAGGGGGCGGAGGCCTATGGCTACACCTTC. The full variable domain, in which reference TRBV19 and TRBJ1-2 provide the parts outside the CDR3, is DGGITQSPKYLFRKEGQNVTLSCEQNLNHDAMYWYRQDPGQGLRLIYYSQIVNDFQKGDIAEGYSVSREKKESFPLTVTSAQKNPTAFYLCASSIEQGAEAYGYTFGSGTRLTVV.

This clonotype was observed a handful of times. In DNA form, the CDR3 reads TGTGCCAGCAGTGAGGACAGGCGGAACTATGGCTACACCTTC. Its protein product is CASSEDRRNYGYTF. The V gene is TRBV6-6, the J gene TRBJ1-2, with 7 positions matching TRBD1. The CDR3 has 14 amino acids. CDR1 and CDR2 (germline): MNHNY, SVGAGI (reference sequence). After removal of 5 bases from V and 2 bases from J, the junction contained 5 bases not matched to a gene.

There are many counts of this clonotype. The gene calls are TRBV29-1 and TRBJ2-5; TRBD2 matches 9 bases. V was clipped by 4 bases and J by 4 bases; unmatched bases: 7. CDR1 is SQVTM and CDR2 is ANQGSEA in the germline V gene. The CDR3 runs to 14 residues. The CDR3 is CSVVGAGGGETQYF. The CDR3 DNA reads as TGCAGCGTTGTCGGAGCGGGAGGCGGAGAGACCCAGTACTTC.

The gene calls are TRBV20-1 and TRBJ2-3; D assignment may be TRBD1 or TRBD2 (5 bases each). This CDR3 spans 14 amino acids. CDR1 and CDR2 from the germline V gene are DFQATT and SNEGSKA (reference sequence). Trimming left V 3 bases short and J 0 bases short, with 10 bases between. For the CDR3, the DNA is TGCAGTGCTAGGTGGGACCTGAGCACAGATACGCAGTATTTT. Translation gives CSARWDLSTDTQYF.

This clonotype was counted ten times or more. This chain links TRBV28 with TRBJ2-2, with D uncertain. CDR3 length: 13 residues. Trimming left V 6 bases short and J 8 bases short, with 13 bases between. Germline CDR1 and CDR2: MDHEN and SYDVKM. This chain's CDR3 is CASRYPARGELFF. DNA of the CDR3: TGTGCCAGCAGATACCCGGCGAGGGGGGAGCTGTTTTTT.

This chain joins TRBV6-4 and TRBJ2-1; 10 positions agree with TRBD2. Losses at the gene ends were 4 bases for V and 4 bases for J; bases not matched to a gene: 4. The CDR3 is made up of 15 amino acids. CDR1 and CDR2 (germline): MRHNA, SNTAGT. CDR3: CASSASGREYNEQFF. CDR3 bases: TGTGCCAGCAGTGCTAGCGGGAGAGAATACAATGAGCAGTTCTTC.

Here the CDR3 DNA reads TGTGCCAGCAGTTTAATGGCTAGCTACAATGAGCAGTTCTTC. Encoded protein: CASSLMASYNEQFF. The chain carries TRBV27 and TRBJ2-1; D ambiguous. Trimming shortened V by 2 bases and J by 3 bases, and 8 bases separated the two germline ends. This CDR3 has 14 residues. Germline lookup yields CDR1 MNHEY and CDR2 SMNVEV (reference sequence).

This chain connects TRBV5-1 to TRBJ2-3; 7 nucleotides match TRBD1. Germline V gene data show CDR1 as SGHRS and CDR2 as YFSETQ. CDR3 length: 17 amino acids. The V and J ends lost 0 bases and 3 bases, in that order; junction bases with no gene match: 10. The DNA of the CDR3 is TGCGCCAGCAGCTTGGAAGGACTCCCAGGGGGAACAGATACGCAGTATTTT. Protein product: CASSLEGLPGGTDTQYF.

In its sample, this clonotype was seen many times. V gene TRBV4-1 combines with J gene TRBJ2-4; D possibly uses TRBD1 or TRBD2 (5 bases each). Trimming left V 0 bases short and J 7 bases short, with 19 bases between. Per the germline V gene, CDR1 is MGHRA and CDR2 is YSYEKL. The length of the CDR3 is 17 residues. CDR3 DNA sequence: TGCGCCAGCAGCCAAGAGTGGGGGACCACCCGAGGGAACATTCAGTACTTC. Amino acid sequence: CASSQEWGTTRGNIQYF.

This clonotype occurred a few times. The chain links TRBV7-3 to TRBJ2-6; D may be TRBD1 (5 bases). Germline V gives CDR1 SGHTA, CDR2 FQGTGA. V gave up 5 bases and J gave up 1 base, with 12 bases separating them. The CDR3 length is 16 residues. The CDR3 region has the DNA TGTGCCAGCAGCCGTACCAGGGTATCTGGGGCCAACGTCCTGACTTTC. This gives the protein CASSRTRVSGANVLTF.

This clonotype has at least ten counts. CDR3 DNA sequence: TGCGCCAGCAGCCAAGTTCAGGGGTTGAGAGGCTACACCTTC. Encoded protein: CASSQVQGLRGYTF. The gene calls are TRBV4-3 and TRBJ1-2; a weak D match, TRBD1 (6 bases). Per the germline V gene, CDR1 is LGHNA and CDR2 is YSLEER. V was trimmed by 1 base and J by 8 bases, leaving 14 bases between them. The CDR3 contains 14 residues.

In this sample, this clonotype turned up a few times. The chain couples TRBV29-1 to TRBJ2-5; D could derive from TRBD1 or TRBD2 (5 bases each). The germline V gene encodes CDR1 SQVTM and CDR2 ANQGSEA. CDR3 length: 14 residues. Trimming took off 4 bases at V and 5 bases at J, with 17 bases between the two ends. The DNA for the CDR3 is TGCAGCGTTGGGGCCCGGGGCCACGGGGAGACCCAGTACTTC. This codes for CSVGARGHGETQYF.

This clonotype was found a few times. This chain uses TRBV5-1 with TRBJ1-6; D is possibly TRBD1 (5 bases). Per germline, CDR1 SGHRS and CDR2 YFSETQ. Trimming shortened V by 0 bases and J by 8 bases, and 12 bases separated the two germline ends. The CDR3 loop spans 15 amino acids. CDR3 sequence reads: CASSLAWGNDSPLHF. In DNA form, the CDR3 reads TGCGCCAGCAGCTTGGCCTGGGGCAACGATTCACCCCTCCACTTT. The complete variable domain, with remaining parts taken from reference TRBV5-1 and TRBJ1-6, reads KAGVTQTPRYLIKTRGQQVTLSCSPISGHRSVSWYQQTPGQGLQFLFEYFSETQRNKGNFPGRFSGRQFSNSRSEMNVSTLELGDSALYLCASSLAWGNDSPLHFGNGTRLTVT.

The table lists this clonotype with many counts. The V call is TRBV29-1, the J call TRBJ1-2; 9 bases line up with TRBD1. With V trimmed by 7 bases and J by 4 bases, 7 bases remained unmatched. CDR1 is SQVTM and CDR2 is ANQGSEA in the germline V gene. There are 13 residues in the CDR3. Here the CDR3 DNA reads TGCAGCGGTGGAGGGACAGGGATCTATGGCTACACCTTC. Protein sequence: CSGGGTGIYGYTF.

This clonotype was seen at least ten times. V and J are TRBV2 and TRBJ1-6; D ambiguous. Germline CDR1 reads SNHLY; CDR2 reads FYNNEI. The CDR3 has 13 amino acids. The germline V and J ends were trimmed by 3 bases and 5 bases, with 5 bases remaining between them. In nucleotides, the CDR3 is TGTGCCAGCAGTGATACCCATAATTCACCCCTCCACTTT. Amino acid sequence: CASSDTHNSPLHF.

Many counts were recorded for this clonotype. The CDR3 is CATSRDGTGGEDAFF. The DNA of the CDR3 is TGTGCCACCAGCAGAGACGGGACAGGGGGCGAGGATGCTTTCTTT. The chain uses TRBV15 and TRBJ1-1, with 12 bases lining up with TRBD1. CDR1 is LNHNV and CDR2 is YYDKDF in the germline V gene (reference sequence). The CDR3 covers 15 residues. The junction had 7 bases not matched to a gene; V was cut back by 0 bases and J by 11 bases.

This clonotype has a count of ten or more. The CDR3 bases are TGTGCCAGCAGGGCGGCTAGCGGGGGGGCCTACGAGCAGTACTTC. Amino acids: CASRAASGGAYEQYF. The chain combines TRBV28 with TRBJ2-7; 12 bases align to TRBD2. Germline values: CDR1 MDHEN, CDR2 SYDVKM. The CDR3 runs 15 residues. The J segment lost 2 bases and the V segment lost 6 bases, leaving 5 bases of the junction unmatched.

This clonotype was counted a few times. The chain combines TRBV3-1 with TRBJ2-3, with D possibly being TRBD1 (6 bases). Germline V gene lookup returns CDR1 LGHDT and CDR2 YNNKEL (reference sequence). This CDR3 is 13 amino acids long. Trimming shortened V by 2 bases and J by 6 bases, and 9 bases separated the two germline ends. This CDR3 reads CASSQNGGDTQYF. The CDR3 region has the DNA TGTGCCAGCAGCCAAAATGGGGGCGATACGCAGTATTTT.

This clonotype has ten or more counts. This chain connects TRBV27 to TRBJ1-2; D uncertain. CDR1 is MNHEY, CDR2 SMNVEV, per germline (reference sequence). The CDR3 spans 13 residues. Trimming took off 3 bases at V and 2 bases at J, with 7 bases between the two ends. The CDR3 bases are TGTGCCAGCAGTTTTGGAAGAAACTATGGCTACACCTTC. Its protein product is CASSFGRNYGYTF.

The chain has TRBV4-2 and TRBJ2-7; 9 bases fit TRBD2. V was clipped by 3 bases and J by 1 base; unmatched bases: 4. Per the germline V gene, CDR1 is LGHNA and CDR2 is YNFKEQ. This CDR3 is 15 amino acids long. The DNA for the CDR3 is TGTGCCAGCAGCCACCCGACTAGCGGATCCTACGAGCAGTACTTC. This sequence encodes CASSHPTSGSYEQYF.